This T cell receptor (beta chain) is from a study of T cells in Graves' hyperthyroidism and ophthalmopathy. Whole-study results and caveats: Among clonotypes expanded in thyroid above 0.001, most were also found in blood. Ophthalmopathy was distinguished from stable hyperthyroidism by 13 V-J signatures.

The CDR3 is 13 amino acids. V lost 6 bases to trimming and J lost 3 bases; unmatched junction nucleotides: 6. From germline, CDR1 is DFQATT and CDR2 SNEGSKA (reference sequence). Exclusion followed for patients with uncontrolled infection, other autoimmune disease, pregnancy or lactation. Authors of the study amplified TCR beta CDR3 regions from RNA transcripts. HTBI primers were used for first-round RT-PCR of the TCR CDR3. TCRdb re-called the multiplex PCR reads through MiXCR, storing one row per CDR3 protein. The sample lists around 660,000 distinct CDR3 sequences, 45% seen once, with less than 9% in the top ten. Turning to this clonotype: The antigen remains undetermined.

The rearrangement links TRBV20-1 to TRBJ1-2, with 8 bases aligning to TRBD1. The receptor was isolated from an adult man with Graves' disease, either hyperthyroidism or ophthalmopathy (not recorded which). Sequencing input: peripheral blood or thyroid tissue (not recorded which). This chain's CDR3 is CSATRQGYYGYTF. Here the CDR3 DNA reads TGCAGTGCGACCCGACAGGGGTACTATGGCTACACCTTC.